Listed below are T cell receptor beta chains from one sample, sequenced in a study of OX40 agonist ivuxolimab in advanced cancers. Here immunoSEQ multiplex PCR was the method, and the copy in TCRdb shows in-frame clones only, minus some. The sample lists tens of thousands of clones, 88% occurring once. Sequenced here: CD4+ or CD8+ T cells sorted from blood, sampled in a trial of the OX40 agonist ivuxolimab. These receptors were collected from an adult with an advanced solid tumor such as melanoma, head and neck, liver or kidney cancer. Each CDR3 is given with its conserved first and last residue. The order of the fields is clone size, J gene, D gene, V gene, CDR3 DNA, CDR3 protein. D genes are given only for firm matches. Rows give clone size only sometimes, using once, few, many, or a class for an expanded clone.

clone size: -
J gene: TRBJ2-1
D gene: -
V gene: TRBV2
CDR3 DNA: TGTGCCAGCTTACCGGGACTGAGCGTGAATGAGCAGTTCTTC
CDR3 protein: CASLPGLSVNEQFF

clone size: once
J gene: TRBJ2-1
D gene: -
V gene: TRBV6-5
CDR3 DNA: TGTGCCAGCAGGCCCGTAGGAGGCGCCTACAATGAGCAGTTCTTC
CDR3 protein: CASRPVGGAYNEQFF

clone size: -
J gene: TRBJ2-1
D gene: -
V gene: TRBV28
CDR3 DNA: TGTGCCAGCACCGGATTTCAGGGTCGCAATGAGCAGTTCTTC
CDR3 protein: CASTGFQGRNEQFF

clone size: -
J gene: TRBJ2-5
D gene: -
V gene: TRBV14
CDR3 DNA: TGTGCCAGCAGCCTTAAAGATTGGTACCAAGAGACCCAGTACTTC
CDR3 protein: CASSLKDWYQETQYF

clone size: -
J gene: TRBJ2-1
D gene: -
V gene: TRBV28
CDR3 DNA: TGTGCCATACAGCGGGTGCTAGCCGGAAATGAGCAGTTCTTC
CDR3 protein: CAIQRVLAGNEQFF

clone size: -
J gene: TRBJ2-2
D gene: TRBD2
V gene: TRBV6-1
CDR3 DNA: TGTGCCAGCGGGCTAGCGGGGGGCAACACCGGGGAGCTGTTTTTT
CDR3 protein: CASGLAGGNTGELFF

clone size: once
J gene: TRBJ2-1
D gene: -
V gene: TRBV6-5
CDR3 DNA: TGTGCCAGCAGAAGAGGGACCTCCTACAATGAGCAGTTCTTC
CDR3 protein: CASRRGTSYNEQFF

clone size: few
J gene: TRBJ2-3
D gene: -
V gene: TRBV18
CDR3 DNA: TGTGCCAGCTCACCCTATAGGGGGTCTAGCACAGATACGCAGTATTTT
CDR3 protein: CASSPYRGSSTDTQYF

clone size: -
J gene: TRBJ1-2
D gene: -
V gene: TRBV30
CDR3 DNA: TGTGCCTGGAGTGTTCAATGGGGGAGCGGCTACACCTTC
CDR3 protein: CAWSVQWGSGYTF

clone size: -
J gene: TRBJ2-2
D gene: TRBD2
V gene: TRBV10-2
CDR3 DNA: TGCGCCAGCAGACTAGCGGGAGGCACCGGGGAGCTGTTTTTT
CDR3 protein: CASRLAGGTGELFF

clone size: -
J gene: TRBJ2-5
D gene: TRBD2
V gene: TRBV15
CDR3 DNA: TGTGCCACCAGCAGTCGTAGCGGGAGGCGAGAGACCCAGTACTTC
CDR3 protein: CATSSRSGRRETQYF

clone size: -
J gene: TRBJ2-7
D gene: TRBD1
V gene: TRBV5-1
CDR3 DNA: TGCGCCAGCAGCTCAGGACAGGGGTGGGGGAGCGAGCAGTACTTC
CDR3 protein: CASSSGQGWGSEQYF

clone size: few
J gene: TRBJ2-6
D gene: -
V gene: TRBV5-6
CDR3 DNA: TGTGCCAGCAGCTTCAACTCTGGGGCCAACGTCCTGACTTTC
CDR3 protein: CASSFNSGANVLTF

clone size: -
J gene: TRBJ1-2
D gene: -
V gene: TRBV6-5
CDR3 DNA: -
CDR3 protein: CASSSSNYGYTF

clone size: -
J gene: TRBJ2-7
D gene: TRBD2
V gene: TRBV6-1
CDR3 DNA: TGTGCCAGCAGTCCACGAGCGGGAGGATACGAGCAGTACTTC
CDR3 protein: CASSPRAGGYEQYF

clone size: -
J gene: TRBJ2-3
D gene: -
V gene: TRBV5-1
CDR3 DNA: TGCGCCAGCAGCTTGGAGTGGGCCAGCACAGATACGCAGTATTTT
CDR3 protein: CASSLEWASTDTQYF

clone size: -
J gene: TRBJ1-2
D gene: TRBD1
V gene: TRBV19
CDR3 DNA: TGTGCCAGTAGTCGGACAGGGAGCTATGGCTACACCTTC
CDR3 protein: CASSRTGSYGYTF

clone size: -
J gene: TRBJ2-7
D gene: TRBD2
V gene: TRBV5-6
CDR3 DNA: TGTGCCAGCAGCTTGTCTTTGGCGGGAGGGCTCTACGAGCAGTACTTC
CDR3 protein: CASSLSLAGGLYEQYF

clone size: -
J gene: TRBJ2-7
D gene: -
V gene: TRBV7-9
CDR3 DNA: TGTGCCAGCAGCCCAAGGAGGCTGGACGAGCAGTACTTC
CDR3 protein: CASSPRRLDEQYF

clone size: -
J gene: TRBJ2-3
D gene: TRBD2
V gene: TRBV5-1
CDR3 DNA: TGCGCCAGCAGCTTGTCCGGACTAGCGGGATTGAGAATAGAAGATACGCAGTATTTT
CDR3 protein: CASSLSGLAGLRIEDTQYF

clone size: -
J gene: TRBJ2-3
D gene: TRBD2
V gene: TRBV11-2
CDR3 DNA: TGTGCCAGCAGCTTTGGCGCGGGGGTCACAGATACGCAGTATTTT
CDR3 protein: CASSFGAGVTDTQYF

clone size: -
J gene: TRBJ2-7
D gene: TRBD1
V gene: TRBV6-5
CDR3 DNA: TGTGCCAGCAGGCCGGGACAGACCTACGAGCAGTACTTC
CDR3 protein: CASRPGQTYEQYF

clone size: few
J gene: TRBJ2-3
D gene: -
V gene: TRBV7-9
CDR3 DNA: TGTGCCAGCAGCTTGGGGTTTTCCGATACGCAGTATTTT
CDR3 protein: CASSLGFSDTQYF

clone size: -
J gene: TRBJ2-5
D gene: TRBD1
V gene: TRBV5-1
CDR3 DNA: TGCGCCAGCAGCTTGCTCCAGGGGGCAGGAGAGACCCAGTACTTC
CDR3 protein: CASSLLQGAGETQYF

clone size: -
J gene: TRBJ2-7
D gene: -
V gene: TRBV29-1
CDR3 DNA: TGCAGCGTTGAAGAGTCTTGGGGAAGCGAGCAGTACTTC
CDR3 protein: CSVEESWGSEQYF

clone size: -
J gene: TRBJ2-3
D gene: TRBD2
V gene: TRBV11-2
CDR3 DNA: TGTGCCAGCAGCTTCCGGCTAGCGGATAGCACAGATACGCAGTATTTT
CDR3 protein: CASSFRLADSTDTQYF

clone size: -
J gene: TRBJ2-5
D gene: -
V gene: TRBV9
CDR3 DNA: TGTGCCAGCAGCGTAGGGGCCGGGGAGACCCAGTACTTC
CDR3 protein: CASSVGAGETQYF

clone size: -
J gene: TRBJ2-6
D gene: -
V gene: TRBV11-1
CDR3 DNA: TGTGCCAGCAGCCCCCACTCCCAGTCTGGGGCCAACGTCCTGACTTTC
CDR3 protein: CASSPHSQSGANVLTF

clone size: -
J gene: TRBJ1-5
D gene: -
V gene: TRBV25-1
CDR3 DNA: TGTGCCAGCAGTGGGGACTGGGGTGGCAATCAGCCCCAGCATTTT
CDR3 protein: CASSGDWGGNQPQHF